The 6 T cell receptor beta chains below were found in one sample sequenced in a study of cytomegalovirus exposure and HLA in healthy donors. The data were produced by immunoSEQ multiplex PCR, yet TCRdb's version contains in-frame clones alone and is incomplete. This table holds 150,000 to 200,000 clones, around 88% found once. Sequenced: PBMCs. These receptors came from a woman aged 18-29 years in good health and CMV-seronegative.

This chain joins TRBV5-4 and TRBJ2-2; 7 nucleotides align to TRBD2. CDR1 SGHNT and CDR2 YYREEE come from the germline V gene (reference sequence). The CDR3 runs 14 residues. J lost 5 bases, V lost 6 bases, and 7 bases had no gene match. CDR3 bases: TGTGCCAGCACCAAGGCGGGGGAGACCGGGGAGCTGTTTTTT. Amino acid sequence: CASTKAGETGELFF.

The CDR3 coding sequence is TGTGCCAGCAGCCGAAGACAGATTCACTATGGCTACACCTTC. Translation gives CASSRRQIHYGYTF. The J gene is TRBJ1-2, the V gene TRBV6-5; tentative D call: TRBD1 (5 bases). The CDR3 length is 14 residues. Germline CDR1 MNHEY, CDR2 SVGAGI. V was clipped by 6 bases and J by 3 bases, with 14 bases between them.

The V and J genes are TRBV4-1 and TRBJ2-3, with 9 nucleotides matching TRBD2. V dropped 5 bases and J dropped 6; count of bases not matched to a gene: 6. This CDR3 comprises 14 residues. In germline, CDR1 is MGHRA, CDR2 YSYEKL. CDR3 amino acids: CASSWRAGGDTQYF. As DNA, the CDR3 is TGCGCCAGCAGCTGGCGTGCGGGGGGGGATACGCAGTATTTT.

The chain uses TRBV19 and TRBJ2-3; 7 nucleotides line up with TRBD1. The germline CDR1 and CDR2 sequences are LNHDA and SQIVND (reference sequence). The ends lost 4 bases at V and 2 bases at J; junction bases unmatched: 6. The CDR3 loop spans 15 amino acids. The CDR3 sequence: CASSKRQGNTDTQYF. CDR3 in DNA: TGTGCCAGTAGTAAACGACAGGGAAACACAGATACGCAGTATTTT. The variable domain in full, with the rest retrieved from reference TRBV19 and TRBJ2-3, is DGGITQSPKYLFRKEGQNVTLSCEQNLNHDAMYWYRQDPGQGLRLIYYSQIVNDFQKGDIAEGYSVSREKKESFPLTVTSAQKNPTAFYLCASSKRQGNTDTQYFGPGTRLTVL.

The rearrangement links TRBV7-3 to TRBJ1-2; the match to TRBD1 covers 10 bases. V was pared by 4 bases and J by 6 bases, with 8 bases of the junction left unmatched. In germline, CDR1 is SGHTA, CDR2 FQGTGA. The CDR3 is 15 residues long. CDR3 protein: CASSSQGTGADGYTF. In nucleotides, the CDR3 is TGTGCCAGCAGCTCGCAAGGGACAGGGGCAGATGGCTACACCTTC.

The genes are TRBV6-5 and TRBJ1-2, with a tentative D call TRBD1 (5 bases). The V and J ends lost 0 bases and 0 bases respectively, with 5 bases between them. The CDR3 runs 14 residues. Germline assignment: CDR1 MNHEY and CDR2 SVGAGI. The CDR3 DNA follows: TGTGCCAGCAGTTACTCGACAGCTAACTATGGCTACACCTTC. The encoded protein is CASSYSTANYGYTF.